These T cell receptor beta chains were read from a single sample in a study of blood T cell repertoires in COVID-19. Sequencing was performed with immunoSEQ multiplex PCR; in TCRdb, only in-frame clones are kept and a portion is missing. The sample yields around 63,000 clones, approximately 86% seen once. Sequenced material: peripheral blood. The source of these receptors is a man aged 50 to 59 with active COVID-19. CDR3s include the opening cysteine and the closing phenylalanine or tryptophan. Each record gives: V gene, D gene, clone size, J gene, CDR3 protein, CDR3 DNA. D genes are given only for firm matches. A clone size is listed for some rows: how often the clone was seen (once, few, many), or a class if it is expanded.

v_call: TRBV27; d_call: -; clone_size: once; j_call: TRBJ1-1; cdr3_aa: CASSFSLGGQPTTEAFF; cdr3_nt: TGTGCCAGCAGTTTTTCCCTAGGGGGTCAACCAACGACCGAAGCTTTCTTT
v_call: TRBV5-6; d_call: -; clone_size: -; j_call: TRBJ1-2; cdr3_aa: CASSTRQTSYGYTF; cdr3_nt: TGTGCCAGCAGCACTCGACAAACGTCCTATGGCTACACCTTC
v_call: TRBV12-5; d_call: TRBD2; clone_size: -; j_call: TRBJ2-3; cdr3_aa: CASGPGLAGEPGPDTQYF; cdr3_nt: TGTGCTAGTGGTCCCGGACTAGCGGGGGAGCCAGGGCCAGATACGCAGTATTTT
v_call: TRBV30; d_call: -; clone_size: -; j_call: TRBJ1-5; cdr3_aa: CAWSGNQGPSMPQHF; cdr3_nt: TGTGCCTGGAGTGGAAACCAGGGTCCTAGTATGCCCCAGCATTTT
v_call: TRBV5-1; d_call: -; clone_size: -; j_call: TRBJ1-1; cdr3_aa: CASSQQGSTEAFF; cdr3_nt: TGCGCCAGCAGCCAACAGGGCTCCACTGAAGCTTTCTTT
v_call: TRBV19; d_call: TRBD1; clone_size: -; j_call: TRBJ1-5; cdr3_aa: CASSSRITGGVWQPQHF; cdr3_nt: TGTGCCAGTAGTAGCCGTATCACAGGGGGAGTTTGGCAGCCCCAGCATTTT
v_call: TRBV18; d_call: -; clone_size: once; j_call: TRBJ2-5; cdr3_aa: CASSPPRRTGVETQYF; cdr3_nt: TGTGCCAGCTCACCGCCTCGCCGAACGGGTGTGGAGACCCAGTACTTC
v_call: TRBV2; d_call: -; clone_size: -; j_call: TRBJ1-2; cdr3_aa: CASSGQVYGYTF; cdr3_nt: TGTGCCAGCAGTGGACAGGTCTATGGCTACACCTTC
v_call: TRBV28; d_call: TRBD2; clone_size: -; j_call: TRBJ2-2; cdr3_aa: CASSLRLAGKAGELFF; cdr3_nt: TGTGCCAGCAGTTTACGACTAGCGGGGAAAGCCGGGGAGCTGTTTTTT
v_call: TRBV4-1; d_call: TRBD1; clone_size: -; j_call: TRBJ1-2; cdr3_aa: CASSPQGTGDYGYTF; cdr3_nt: TGCGCCAGCAGCCCACAGGGGACCGGGGACTATGGCTACACCTTC
v_call: TRBV6-5; d_call: -; clone_size: -; j_call: TRBJ1-1; cdr3_aa: CASSYSRWGGAVAFF; cdr3_nt: TGTGCCAGCAGTTACTCGAGATGGGGGGGAGCGGTAGCTTTCTTT
v_call: TRBV4-1; d_call: -; clone_size: -; j_call: TRBJ1-2; cdr3_aa: CASSQDGAGALNYGYTF; cdr3_nt: TGCGCCAGCAGCCAAGATGGGGCAGGGGCACTGAACTATGGCTACACCTTC
v_call: TRBV30; d_call: -; clone_size: -; j_call: TRBJ1-1; cdr3_aa: CAWSGEFNTEAFF; cdr3_nt: TGTGCCTGGAGTGGGGAGTTCAACACTGAAGCTTTCTTT
v_call: TRBV12-5; d_call: -; clone_size: -; j_call: TRBJ2-3; cdr3_aa: CASGLMRGVTQYF; cdr3_nt: TGTGCTAGTGGTTTGATGCGCGGGGTTACGCAGTATTTT
v_call: TRBV5-1; d_call: TRBD1; clone_size: -; j_call: TRBJ2-7; cdr3_aa: CASSEGQGAVYEQYF; cdr3_nt: TGCGCCAGCAGCGAGGGACAGGGGGCTGTTTACGAGCAGTACTTC
v_call: TRBV18; d_call: TRBD1; clone_size: -; j_call: TRBJ1-1; cdr3_aa: CASSSDRDKTFF; cdr3_nt: TGTGCCAGCTCATCTGACAGGGATAAAACTTTCTTT
v_call: TRBV6-2/TRBV6-3; d_call: -; clone_size: -; j_call: TRBJ2-3; cdr3_aa: CASSDPTNTQYF; cdr3_nt: TGTGCCAGCAGTGATCCCACAAATACGCAGTATTTT
v_call: TRBV7-2; d_call: TRBD2; clone_size: -; j_call: TRBJ2-5; cdr3_aa: CASSHSGTNQETQYF; cdr3_nt: TGTGCCAGCAGCCACTCCGGGACTAACCAAGAGACCCAGTACTTC
v_call: TRBV19; d_call: -; clone_size: few; j_call: TRBJ1-2; cdr3_aa: CASSTTGYGYTF; cdr3_nt: TGTGCCAGTAGTACCACAGGTTACGGCTACACCTTC
v_call: TRBV10-2; d_call: TRBD1; clone_size: -; j_call: TRBJ1-2; cdr3_aa: CASSEGAGQGARTF; cdr3_nt: TGCGCCAGCAGTGAGGGAGCGGGACAGGGGGCTCGGACCTTC
v_call: TRBV19; d_call: TRBD2; clone_size: -; j_call: TRBJ2-2; cdr3_aa: CASSIVRGGPGELFF; cdr3_nt: TGTGCCAGTAGTATAGTTCGGGGGGGACCCGGGGAGCTGTTTTTT
v_call: TRBV9; d_call: -; clone_size: medium-sized; j_call: TRBJ2-1; cdr3_aa: CASSVAPTSSYNEQFF; cdr3_nt: TGTGCCAGCAGCGTAGCCCCCACTAGTTCCTACAATGAGCAGTTCTTC
v_call: TRBV7-2; d_call: -; clone_size: -; j_call: TRBJ1-1; cdr3_aa: CASSPLRYTEAFF; cdr3_nt: TGTGCCAGCAGCCCCCTGCGGTACACTGAAGCTTTCTTT
v_call: TRBV6-6; d_call: -; clone_size: once; j_call: TRBJ1-2; cdr3_aa: CAGGVGGYTF; cdr3_nt: TGTGCCGGGGGGGTCGGCGGCTACACCTTC
v_call: TRBV6-4; d_call: -; clone_size: once; j_call: TRBJ1-2; cdr3_aa: CASRTKIQGRDYGYTF; cdr3_nt: TGTGCCAGCAGGACAAAAATTCAGGGGCGCGACTATGGCTACACCTTC
v_call: TRBV18; d_call: TRBD1; clone_size: -; j_call: TRBJ2-1; cdr3_aa: CASSPGQGALSSYNEQFF; cdr3_nt: TGTGCCAGCTCTCCGGGACAGGGGGCTTTATCCTCCTACAATGAGCAGTTCTTC
v_call: TRBV19; d_call: TRBD1; clone_size: -; j_call: TRBJ1-4; cdr3_aa: CASSISTGGIRKLFF; cdr3_nt: TGTGCCAGTAGTATTTCCACAGGGGGCATCAGAAAACTGTTTTTT
v_call: TRBV9; d_call: TRBD2; clone_size: -; j_call: TRBJ2-1; cdr3_aa: CASSSRTSGGHQFF; cdr3_nt: TGTGCCAGCAGCTCAAGGACTAGCGGGGGCCATCAGTTCTTC
v_call: TRBV14; d_call: -; clone_size: once; j_call: TRBJ1-2; cdr3_aa: CASSQVPPGDGYGYTF; cdr3_nt: TGTGCCAGCAGCCAAGTTCCCCCAGGGGACGGATATGGCTACACCTTC
v_call: TRBV9; d_call: TRBD2; clone_size: -; j_call: TRBJ2-3; cdr3_aa: CASSQLAGVDTQYF; cdr3_nt: TGTGCCAGCAGCCAACTAGCGGGGGTGGATACGCAGTATTTT
v_call: TRBV4-3; d_call: TRBD1; clone_size: -; j_call: TRBJ1-2; cdr3_aa: CASSQGRGFYGYTF; cdr3_nt: TGCGCCAGCAGCCAAGGCAGGGGGTTTTATGGCTACACCTTC
v_call: TRBV5-6; d_call: -; clone_size: -; j_call: TRBJ2-5; cdr3_aa: CASGIIAETQYF; cdr3_nt: TGTGCCAGCGGGATCATAGCGGAGACCCAGTACTTC
v_call: TRBV7-2; d_call: TRBD1; clone_size: -; j_call: TRBJ1-6; cdr3_aa: CASSLGTGNSPLHF; cdr3_nt: TGTGCCAGCAGCTTAGGGACAGGGAATTCACCCCTCCACTTT
v_call: TRBV9; d_call: TRBD1; clone_size: -; j_call: TRBJ2-2; cdr3_aa: CASSPQDRATGELFF; cdr3_nt: TGTGCCAGCAGTCCTCAAGACAGGGCAACCGGGGAGCTGTTTTTT
v_call: TRBV5-6; d_call: TRBD1; clone_size: -; j_call: TRBJ1-5; cdr3_aa: CASSSTGTGPNQPQHF; cdr3_nt: TGTGCCAGCAGCTCAACCGGGACAGGTCCCAATCAGCCCCAGCATTTT
v_call: TRBV6-5; d_call: TRBD1; clone_size: -; j_call: TRBJ2-7; cdr3_aa: CASSKTGGGYEQYF; cdr3_nt: TGTGCCAGCAGCAAGACAGGGGGCGGCTACGAGCAGTACTTC
v_call: TRBV19; d_call: -; clone_size: -; j_call: TRBJ2-2; cdr3_aa: CASSIDAGATGELFF; cdr3_nt: TGTGCCAGTAGTATAGATGCGGGGGCCACCGGGGAGCTGTTTTTT
v_call: TRBV5-5; d_call: TRBD1; clone_size: -; j_call: TRBJ1-4; cdr3_aa: CASSPGQTSSRWEKLFF; cdr3_nt: TGTGCCAGCAGCCCGGGACAGACTTCCTCGAGGTGGGAAAAACTGTTTTTT
v_call: TRBV7-9; d_call: -; clone_size: -; j_call: TRBJ2-3; cdr3_aa: CASSSSEAGYTDTQYF; cdr3_nt: TGTGCCAGCAGCTCCTCCGAGGCGGGTTACACAGATACGCAGTATTTT
v_call: TRBV5-1; d_call: TRBD1; clone_size: -; j_call: TRBJ1-2; cdr3_aa: CASSSDREGDGYTF; cdr3_nt: TGCGCCAGCAGCTCGGACAGGGAAGGGGATGGCTACACCTTC
v_call: TRBV9; d_call: TRBD1; clone_size: once; j_call: TRBJ2-7; cdr3_aa: CASSVGQGAYEQYF; cdr3_nt: TGTGCCAGCAGCGTAGGTCAGGGGGCCTACGAGCAGTACTTC